One sample yielded the 13 T cell receptor beta chains listed below, sequenced in a study of lymphopenia after photon versus proton radiotherapy. Sequencing was performed with immunoSEQ multiplex PCR; in TCRdb, only in-frame clones are kept and a portion is missing. The table lists tens of thousands of clones, around 89% of them singletons, with more than 9.5% in the top ten. The starting material was peripheral blood, obtained from a patient treated with proton-based radiotherapy. Source of these receptors: a man older than 75 with esophageal cancer.

V usage is TRBV30 and J usage is TRBJ2-5; possibly TRBD2 for D (6 bases). Germline CDR1 GTSNPN, CDR2 SVGIG (reference sequence). The CDR3 is made up of 13 amino acids. With 3 bases removed from V and 1 base from J, the gap between germline ends came to 9 bases. The CDR3, as DNA: TGTGCCTGGAGCGCGGGATCCCAAGAGACCCAGTACTTC. Encoded protein: CAWSAGSQETQYF.

The chain employs TRBV5-1 and TRBJ2-5; either TRBD1 or TRBD2 may fit D (5 bases each). This CDR3 region has 16 residues. Germline CDR1 reads SGHRS; CDR2 reads YFSETQ. V was cut by 0 bases and J by 1 base, with 13 bases left in between. CDR3 residues: CASSLADGGPQETQYF. Here the CDR3 DNA reads TGCGCCAGCAGCTTGGCCGATGGGGGACCCCAAGAGACCCAGTACTTC.

The CDR3 reads CASSYGQTNTEAFF. CDR3 nucleotides: TGTGCCAGCAGCTATGGACAGACGAACACTGAAGCTTTCTTT. V gene TRBV7-2 combines with J gene TRBJ1-1; tentative D call: TRBD1 (6 bases). V shed 4 bases and J shed 1 base, with 10 bases lying between them. Germline CDR1 reads SGHTA; CDR2 reads FQGNSA. The CDR3 is 14 amino acids.

V and J are TRBV7-9 and TRBJ1-2; weak D call: TRBD1 (5 bases). Trimming took off 3 bases at V and 7 bases at J, with 21 bases between the two ends. Germline values: CDR1 SEHNR, CDR2 FQNEAQ (reference sequence). The CDR3 runs to 16 residues. Written as DNA, the CDR3 is TGTGCCAGCAGCTTGGGGGATCGGCCGGGCGCTTCTGGCTACACCTTC. This translates into CASSLGDRPGASGYTF.

This sequence joins TRBV11-2 and TRBJ2-7; 8 bases match TRBD1. CDR3 length: 15 residues. CDR1 is SGHAT, CDR2 FQNNGV, per germline. V trimming: 1 base; J trimming: 2 bases; junction bases outside the gene matches: 4. The CDR3 sequence is CASSLVDRAAYEQYF. DNA of the CDR3: TGTGCCAGCAGCTTAGTGGACAGGGCGGCCTACGAGCAGTACTTC.

The chain joins TRBV4-3 to TRBJ2-1, with TRBD2 matching 7 bases. Germline assignment: CDR1 LGHNA and CDR2 YSLEER. Trimming removed 0 bases from V and 2 bases from J; junction bases left unmatched: 7. CDR3 length: 17 residues. CDR3 bases: TGCGCCAGCAGCCAAGAATTGGCGGGGGATCCCTACAATGAGCAGTTCTTC. Translated: CASSQELAGDPYNEQFF.

The chain recombines TRBV27 with TRBJ2-1; D ambiguous. Trimming shortened V by 3 bases and J by 0 bases, and 12 bases separated the two germline ends. This CDR3 has 16 amino acids. The germline gives CDR1 MNHEY, CDR2 SMNVEV (reference sequence). The DNA of the CDR3 is TGTGCCAGCAGTTTTCATGGTACCTACTCCTACAATGAGCAGTTCTTC. Translation: CASSFHGTYSYNEQFF.

The chain uses TRBV28 and TRBJ1-5; TRBD1 is a possible D gene (5 bases). This CDR3 is 15 amino acids long. Per germline, CDR1 MDHEN and CDR2 SYDVKM. V gave up 3 bases and J gave up 0 bases, with 9 bases separating them. The CDR3 sequence is CASSFRDHSNQPQHF. Written as DNA, the CDR3 is TGTGCCAGCAGTTTTAGGGACCATAGCAATCAGCCCCAGCATTTT.

This clone was recorded a few times. The chain is built from TRBV29-1 and TRBJ1-1; D gene unclear. CDR1 is SQVTM, CDR2 ANQGSEA, per germline. This CDR3 has 10 amino acids. V lost 5 bases, J lost 1 base, and 2 bases lay in between. In DNA, the CDR3 is TGCAGCGTTCAGAACACTGAAGCTTTCTTT. This gives the protein CSVQNTEAFF.

The CDR3: CASRSGTRGTDTQYF. The CDR3 nucleotides read TGCGCCAGCAGATCCGGGACAAGGGGCACAGATACGCAGTATTTT. The J gene is TRBJ2-3, the V gene TRBV5-1; TRBD1 might be the D (6 bases). Trimming took off 5 bases at V and 1 base at J, with 14 bases between the two ends. The CDR3 contains 15 residues. CDR1 and CDR2 from the germline V gene are SGHRS and YFSETQ.

This chain connects TRBV6-4 to TRBJ2-5; D is unresolved. With 8 bases removed from V and 1 base from J, the gap between germline ends came to 14 bases. Per germline, CDR1 MRHNA and CDR2 SNTAGT. This CDR3 contains 14 residues. The DNA of the CDR3 is TGTGCCAGCCAACCCTACAGACCCCAAGAGACCCAGTACTTC. Residues: CASQPYRPQETQYF.

The chain couples TRBV9 to TRBJ1-4; D is uncertain. CDR1 and CDR2 from the germline V gene are SGDLS and YYNGEE. Trimming cost V 4 bases and J 8 bases, with 30 bases left between them. The CDR3 length is 19 residues. The CDR3 nucleotides are TGTGCCAGCAGCCGCTCCCTTCAGGACTCCTCTCTGGGAACCGAAAAACTGTTTTTT. The encoded protein is CASSRSLQDSSLGTEKLFF. Looking up the rest from reference TRBV9 and TRBJ1-4 gives the full variable domain: DSGVTQTPKHLITATGQRVTLRCSPRSGDLSVYWYQQSLDQGLQFLIQYYNGEERAKGNILERFSAQQFPDLHSELNLSSLELGDSALYFCASSRSLQDSSLGTEKLFFGSGTQLSVL.

This clone came up once. The gene calls are TRBV7-2 and TRBJ1-3; TRBD1 might be the D (5 bases). Between the trimmed V and J ends, which lost 1 base and 4 bases, there was a span of 11 bases. Germline assignment: CDR1 SGHTA and CDR2 FQGNSA. The CDR3 totals 15 residues. In DNA form, the CDR3 reads TGTGCCAGCAGCTTAGTTGGGGCGGCGGGAAACACCATATATTTT. Protein sequence: CASSLVGAAGNTIYF.